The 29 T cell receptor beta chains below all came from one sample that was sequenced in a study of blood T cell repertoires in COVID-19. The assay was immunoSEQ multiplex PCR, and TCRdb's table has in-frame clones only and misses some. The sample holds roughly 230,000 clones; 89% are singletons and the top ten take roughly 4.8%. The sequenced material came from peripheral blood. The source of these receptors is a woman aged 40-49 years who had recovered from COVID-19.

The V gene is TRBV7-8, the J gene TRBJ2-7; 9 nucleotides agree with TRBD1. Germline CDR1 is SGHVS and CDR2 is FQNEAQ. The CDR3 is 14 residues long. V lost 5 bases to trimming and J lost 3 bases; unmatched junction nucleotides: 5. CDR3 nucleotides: TGTGCCAGCAGCACTAGGGACAGGGACTACGAGCAGTACGTC. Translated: CASSTRDRDYEQYV.

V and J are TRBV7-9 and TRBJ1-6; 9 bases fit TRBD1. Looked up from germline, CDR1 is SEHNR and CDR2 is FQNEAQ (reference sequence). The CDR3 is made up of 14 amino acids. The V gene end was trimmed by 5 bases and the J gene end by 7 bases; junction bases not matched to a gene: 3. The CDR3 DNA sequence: TGTGCCAGCAGCCCAGACAGGGGGAATTCACCCCTCCACTTT. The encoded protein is CASSPDRGNSPLHF.

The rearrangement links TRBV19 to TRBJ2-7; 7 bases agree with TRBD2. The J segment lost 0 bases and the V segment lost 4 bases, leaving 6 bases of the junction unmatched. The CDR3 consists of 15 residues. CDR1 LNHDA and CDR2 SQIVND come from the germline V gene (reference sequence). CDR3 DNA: TGTGCCAGTAGTACGCAGCGGGGCTCCTCCTACGAGCAGTACTTC. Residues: CASSTQRGSSYEQYF.

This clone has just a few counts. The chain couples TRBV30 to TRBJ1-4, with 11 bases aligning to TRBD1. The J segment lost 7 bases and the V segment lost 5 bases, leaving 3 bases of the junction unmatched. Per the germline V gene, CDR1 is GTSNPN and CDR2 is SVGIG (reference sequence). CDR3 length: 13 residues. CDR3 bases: TGTGCCTGGGGACAGGGGGCAGTTGAAAAACTGTTTTTT. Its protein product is CAWGQGAVEKLFF.

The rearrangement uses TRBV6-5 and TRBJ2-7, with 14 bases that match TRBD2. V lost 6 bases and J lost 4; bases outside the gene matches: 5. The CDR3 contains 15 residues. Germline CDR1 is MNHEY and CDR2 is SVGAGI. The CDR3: CASSPTSGRAYEQYV. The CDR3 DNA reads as TGTGCCAGCAGCCCGACTAGCGGGAGGGCGTACGAGCAGTACGTC.

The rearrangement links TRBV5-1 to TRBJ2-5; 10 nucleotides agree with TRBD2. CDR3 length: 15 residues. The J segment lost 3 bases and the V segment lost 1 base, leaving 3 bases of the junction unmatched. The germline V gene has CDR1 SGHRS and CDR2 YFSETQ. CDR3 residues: CASSLTSGEKETQYF. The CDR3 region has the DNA TGCGCCAGCAGCTTGACTAGCGGGGAAAAAGAGACCCAGTACTTC.

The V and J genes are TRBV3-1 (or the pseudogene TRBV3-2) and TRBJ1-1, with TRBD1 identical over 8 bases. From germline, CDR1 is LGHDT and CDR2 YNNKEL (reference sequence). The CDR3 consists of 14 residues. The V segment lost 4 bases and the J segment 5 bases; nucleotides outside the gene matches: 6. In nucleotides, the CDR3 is TGTGCCAGCAGCCGACGACAGGGGAAAACTGAAGCTTTCTTT. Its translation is CASSRRQGKTEAFF.

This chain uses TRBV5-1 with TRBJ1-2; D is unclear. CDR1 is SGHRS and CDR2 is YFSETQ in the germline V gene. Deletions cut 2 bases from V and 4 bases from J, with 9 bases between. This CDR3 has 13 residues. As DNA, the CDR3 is TGCGCCAGCAGCTTCGGGGTTAGCTATGGCTACACCTTC. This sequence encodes CASSFGVSYGYTF.

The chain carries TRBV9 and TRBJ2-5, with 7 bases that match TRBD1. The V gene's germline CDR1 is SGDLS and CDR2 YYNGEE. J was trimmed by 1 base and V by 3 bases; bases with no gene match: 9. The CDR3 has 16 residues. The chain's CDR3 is CASSATGANLQETQYF. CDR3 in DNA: TGTGCCAGCAGCGCAACAGGGGCGAACCTCCAAGAGACCCAGTACTTC.

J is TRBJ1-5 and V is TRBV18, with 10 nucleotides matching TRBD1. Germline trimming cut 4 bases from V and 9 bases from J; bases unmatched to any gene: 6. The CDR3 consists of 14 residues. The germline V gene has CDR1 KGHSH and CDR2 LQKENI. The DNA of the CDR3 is TGTGCCAGCTCACTGGACAGGGGGGGTTGGCCCCAGCATTTT. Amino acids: CASSLDRGGWPQHF.

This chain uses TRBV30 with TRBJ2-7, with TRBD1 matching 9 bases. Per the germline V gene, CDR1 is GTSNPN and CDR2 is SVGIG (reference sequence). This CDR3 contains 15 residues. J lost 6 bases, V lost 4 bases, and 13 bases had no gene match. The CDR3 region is CAWKETGTGYGEQYF. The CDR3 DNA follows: TGTGCCTGGAAAGAAACCGGGACAGGGTACGGCGAGCAGTACTTC.

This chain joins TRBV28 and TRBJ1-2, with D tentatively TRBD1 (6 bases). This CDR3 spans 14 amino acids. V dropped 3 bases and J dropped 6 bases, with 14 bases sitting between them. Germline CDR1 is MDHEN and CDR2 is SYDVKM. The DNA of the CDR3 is TGTGCCAGCAGTTTGCTTTGGACAGACAATGGCTACACCTTC. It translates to CASSLLWTDNGYTF.

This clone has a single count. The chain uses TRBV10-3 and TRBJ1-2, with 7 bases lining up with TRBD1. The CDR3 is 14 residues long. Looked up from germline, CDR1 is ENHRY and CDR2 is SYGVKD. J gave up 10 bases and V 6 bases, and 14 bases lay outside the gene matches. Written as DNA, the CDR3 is TGTGCCATCAGCGACATCACGACAGGGTGGTACTACACCTTC. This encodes CAISDITTGWYYTF.

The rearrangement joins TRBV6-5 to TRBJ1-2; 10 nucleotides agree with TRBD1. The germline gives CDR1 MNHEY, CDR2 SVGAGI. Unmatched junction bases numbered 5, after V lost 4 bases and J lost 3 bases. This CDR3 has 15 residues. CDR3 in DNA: TGTGCCAGCAGTTCCCTGACAGGGGGCGACTATGGCTACACCTTC. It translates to CASSSLTGGDYGYTF.

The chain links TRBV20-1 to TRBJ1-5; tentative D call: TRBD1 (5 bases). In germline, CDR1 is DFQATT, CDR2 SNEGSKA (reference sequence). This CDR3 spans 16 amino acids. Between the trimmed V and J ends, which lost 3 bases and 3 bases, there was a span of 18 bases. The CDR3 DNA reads TGCAGTGCTAGTCACCAGCAGGGCAAGGCCAATCAGCCCCAGCATTTT. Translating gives CSASHQQGKANQPQHF.

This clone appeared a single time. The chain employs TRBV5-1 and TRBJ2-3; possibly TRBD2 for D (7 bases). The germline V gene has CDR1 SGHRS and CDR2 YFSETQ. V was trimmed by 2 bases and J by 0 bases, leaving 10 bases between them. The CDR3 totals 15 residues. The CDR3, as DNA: TGCGCCAGCAGCTTAGGGGGACTAAGCACAGATACGCAGTATTTT. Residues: CASSLGGLSTDTQYF. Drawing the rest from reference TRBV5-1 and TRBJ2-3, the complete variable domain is KAGVTQTPRYLIKTRGQQVTLSCSPISGHRSVSWYQQTPGQGLQFLFEYFSETQRNKGNFPGRFSGRQFSNSRSEMNVSTLELGDSALYLCASSLGGLSTDTQYFGPGTRLTVL.

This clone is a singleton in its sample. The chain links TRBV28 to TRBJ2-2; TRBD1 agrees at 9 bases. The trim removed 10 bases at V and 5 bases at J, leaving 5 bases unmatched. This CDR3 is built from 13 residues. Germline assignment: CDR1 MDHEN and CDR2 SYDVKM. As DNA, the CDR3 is TGTGCCATCACAGGGGGCGGTACCGGGGAGCTGTTTTTT. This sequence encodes CAITGGGTGELFF.

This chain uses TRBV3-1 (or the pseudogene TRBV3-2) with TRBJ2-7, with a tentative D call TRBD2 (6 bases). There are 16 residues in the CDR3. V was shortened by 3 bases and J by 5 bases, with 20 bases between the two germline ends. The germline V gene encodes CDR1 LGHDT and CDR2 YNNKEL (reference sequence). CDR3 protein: CASSQGRGPKPHEQYF. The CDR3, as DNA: TGTGCCAGCAGCCAGGGGCGGGGACCCAAACCCCACGAGCAGTACTTC.

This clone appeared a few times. CDR3: CASSLVTGGDYNSPLHF. The CDR3 DNA is TGTGCCAGCAGCTTAGTAACAGGGGGCGATTATAATTCACCCCTCCACTTT. The chain combines TRBV7-6 with TRBJ1-6; TRBD1 agrees at 9 bases. The ends lost 1 base at V and 4 bases at J; junction bases unmatched: 5. Germline V gene data show CDR1 as SGHVS and CDR2 as FNYEAQ. This CDR3 region has 17 residues.

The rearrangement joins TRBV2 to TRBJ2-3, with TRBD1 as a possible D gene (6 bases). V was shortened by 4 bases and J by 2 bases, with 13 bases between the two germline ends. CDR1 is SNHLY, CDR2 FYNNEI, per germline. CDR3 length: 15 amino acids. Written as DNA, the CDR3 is TGTGCCAGCAGTGGCAGGGGTCCGGACACAGATACGCAGTATTTT. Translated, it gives CASSGRGPDTDTQYF.

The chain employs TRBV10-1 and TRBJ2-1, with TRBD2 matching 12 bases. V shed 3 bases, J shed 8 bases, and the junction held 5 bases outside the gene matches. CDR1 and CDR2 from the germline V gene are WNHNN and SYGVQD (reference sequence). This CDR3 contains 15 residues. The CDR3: CASSDLAGGPYEQFF. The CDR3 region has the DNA TGCGCCAGCAGTGACCTAGCGGGAGGGCCCTATGAGCAGTTCTTC.

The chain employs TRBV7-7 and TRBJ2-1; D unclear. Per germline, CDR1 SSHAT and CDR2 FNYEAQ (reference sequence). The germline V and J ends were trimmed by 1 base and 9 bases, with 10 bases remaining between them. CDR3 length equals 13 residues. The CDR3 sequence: CASSLGGVAEQFF. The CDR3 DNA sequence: TGTGCCAGCAGCTTAGGCGGAGTCGCTGAGCAGTTCTTC.

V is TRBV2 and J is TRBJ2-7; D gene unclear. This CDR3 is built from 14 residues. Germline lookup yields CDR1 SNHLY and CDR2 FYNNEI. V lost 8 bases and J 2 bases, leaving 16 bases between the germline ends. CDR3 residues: CASSPGAWPYEQYV. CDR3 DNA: TGTGCCAGCTCCCCTGGAGCTTGGCCCTACGAGCAGTACGTC.

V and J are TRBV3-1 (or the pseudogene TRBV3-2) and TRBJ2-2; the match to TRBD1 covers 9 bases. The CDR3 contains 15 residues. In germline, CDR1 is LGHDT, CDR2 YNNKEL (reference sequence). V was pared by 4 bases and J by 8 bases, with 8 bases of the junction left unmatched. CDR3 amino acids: CASSPLGQGRGELFF. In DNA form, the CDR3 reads TGTGCCAGCAGCCCCTTGGGACAGGGTAGGGGGGAGCTGTTTTTT.

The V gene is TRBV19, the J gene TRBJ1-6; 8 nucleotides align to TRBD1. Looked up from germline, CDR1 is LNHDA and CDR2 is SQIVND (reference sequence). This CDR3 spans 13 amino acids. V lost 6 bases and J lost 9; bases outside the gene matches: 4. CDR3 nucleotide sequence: TGTGCCAGTAGCCCAGGACAGGGTTCACCCCTCCACTTT. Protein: CASSPGQGSPLHF.

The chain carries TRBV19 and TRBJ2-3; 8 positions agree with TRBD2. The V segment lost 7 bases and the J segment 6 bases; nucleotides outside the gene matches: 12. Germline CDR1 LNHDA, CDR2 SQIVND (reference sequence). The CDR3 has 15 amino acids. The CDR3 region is CASTETSDRGDTQYF. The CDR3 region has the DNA TGTGCCAGTACCGAGACTAGCGATAGGGGGGATACGCAGTATTTT.

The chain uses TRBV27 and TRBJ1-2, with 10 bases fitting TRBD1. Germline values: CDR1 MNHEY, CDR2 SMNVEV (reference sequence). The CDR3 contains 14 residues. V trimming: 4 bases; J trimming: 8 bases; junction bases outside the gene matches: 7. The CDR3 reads CASSSGQGNYGYTF. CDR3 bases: TGTGCCAGCAGTTCGGGACAGGGGAATTACGGCTACACCTTC.

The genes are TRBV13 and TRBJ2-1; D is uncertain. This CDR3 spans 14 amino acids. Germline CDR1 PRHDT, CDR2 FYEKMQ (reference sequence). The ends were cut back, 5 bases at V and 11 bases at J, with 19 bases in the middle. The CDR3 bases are TGTGCCAGCAGCCCATCTATACTGATCAAACAGCAGTTCTTC. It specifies CASSPSILIKQQFF. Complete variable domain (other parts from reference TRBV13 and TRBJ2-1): AAGVIQSPRHLIKEKRETATLKCYPIPRHDTVYWYQQGPGQDPQFLISFYEKMQSDKGSIPDRFSAQQFSDYHSELNMSSLELGDSALYFCASSPSILIKQQFFGPGTRLTVL.

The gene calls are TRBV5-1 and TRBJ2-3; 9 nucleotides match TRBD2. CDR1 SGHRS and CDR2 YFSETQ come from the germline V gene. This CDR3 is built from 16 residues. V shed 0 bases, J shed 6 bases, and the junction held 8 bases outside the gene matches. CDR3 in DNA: TGCGCCAGCAGCTTGGGACCGGGACTAGCAACGGATACGCAGTATTTT. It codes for CASSLGPGLATDTQYF.